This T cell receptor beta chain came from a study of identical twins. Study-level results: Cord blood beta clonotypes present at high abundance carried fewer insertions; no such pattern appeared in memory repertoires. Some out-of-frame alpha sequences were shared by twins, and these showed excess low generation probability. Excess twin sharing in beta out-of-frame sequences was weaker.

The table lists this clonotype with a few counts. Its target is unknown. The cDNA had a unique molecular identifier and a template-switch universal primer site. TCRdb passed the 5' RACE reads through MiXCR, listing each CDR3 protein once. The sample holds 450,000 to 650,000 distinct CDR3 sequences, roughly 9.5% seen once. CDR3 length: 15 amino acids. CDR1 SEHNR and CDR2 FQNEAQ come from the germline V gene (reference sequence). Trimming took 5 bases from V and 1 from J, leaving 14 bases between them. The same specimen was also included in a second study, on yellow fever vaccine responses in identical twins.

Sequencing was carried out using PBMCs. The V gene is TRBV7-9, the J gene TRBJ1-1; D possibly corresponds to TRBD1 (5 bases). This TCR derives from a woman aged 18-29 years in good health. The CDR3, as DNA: TGTGCCAGCAGCCTACAGGCCAACCCGAACACTGAAGCTTTCTTT. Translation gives CASSLQANPNTEAFF.